This passage covers 3 T cell receptor beta chains from one sample sequenced in a study of cytomegalovirus exposure and HLA in healthy donors. Primers for the PCR totalled 60 Vbeta and 13 Jbeta. This table comes from immunoSEQ multiplex PCR, and its TCRdb copy is limited to in-frame clones, with some not included. There are around 120,000 clones in the sample, with 0.45% to 0.6% held by the top ten. Material for sequencing was PBMCs. The receptors come from a man aged 50 to 60 in good health and CMV-seronegative.

This chain connects TRBV29-1 to TRBJ1-1; 8 bases map to TRBD1. Looked up from germline, CDR1 is SQVTM and CDR2 is ANQGSEA. This CDR3 region has 15 residues. V lost 3 bases, J lost 4 bases, and 10 bases stayed unmatched. As DNA, the CDR3 is TGCAGCGTTGATGCGTATTTTACAGGGGGCACTGAAGCTTTCTTT. As protein: CSVDAYFTGGTEAFF.

Written as DNA, the CDR3 is TGTGCCAGCAGCTCAGCAGCGGGAGACCCCTACGAGCAGTACTTC. This encodes CASSSAAGDPYEQYF. The chain links TRBV7-2 to TRBJ2-7; 8 positions agree with TRBD2. Per germline, CDR1 SGHTA and CDR2 FQGNSA. The CDR3 is 15 amino acids. After removal of 4 bases from V and 2 bases from J, the junction contained 7 bases not matched to a gene.

The V gene is TRBV5-1, the J gene TRBJ2-1; D remains ambiguous. The CDR3 consists of 13 residues. V was clipped by 0 bases and J by 10 bases, with 11 bases between them. CDR1 SGHRS and CDR2 YFSETQ come from the germline V gene. The CDR3 sequence: CASSLEVETEQFF. Here the CDR3 DNA reads TGCGCCAGCAGCTTGGAAGTGGAGACGGAGCAGTTCTTC.